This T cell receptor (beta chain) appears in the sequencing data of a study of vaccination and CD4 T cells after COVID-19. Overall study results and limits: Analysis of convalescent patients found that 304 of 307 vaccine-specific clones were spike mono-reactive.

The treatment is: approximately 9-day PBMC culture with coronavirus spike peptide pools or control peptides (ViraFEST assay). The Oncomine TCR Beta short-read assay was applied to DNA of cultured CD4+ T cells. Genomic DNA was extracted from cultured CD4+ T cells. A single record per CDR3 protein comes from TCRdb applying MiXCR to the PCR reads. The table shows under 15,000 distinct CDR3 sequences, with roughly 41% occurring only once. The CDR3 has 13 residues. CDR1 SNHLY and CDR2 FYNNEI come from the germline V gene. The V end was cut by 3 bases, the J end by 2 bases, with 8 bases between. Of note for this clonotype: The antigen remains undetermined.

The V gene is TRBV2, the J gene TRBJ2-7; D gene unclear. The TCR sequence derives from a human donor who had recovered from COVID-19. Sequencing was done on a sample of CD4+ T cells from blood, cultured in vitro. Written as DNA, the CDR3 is TGTGCCAGCAGTGAGGGCAGACCCTACGAGCAGTACTTC. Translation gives CASSEGRPYEQYF.